This T cell receptor beta chain emerged from a study of blood T cell repertoires in COVID-19. Study as a whole: From the United States, Italy and Spain came samples of acute and convalescent COVID-19.

Per the study methods: Nucleated cell counts were estimated from reference gene primer amplification. The protocol was immunoSEQ multiplex PCR, while the TCRdb copy is restricted to in-frame clones and leaves out a portion. The D gene and trimming were derived from the DNA, and the V and J assignments and clone size from that table. The data show some 180,000 clones, more than 70% seen once. It was during active infection that Seattle patients were enrolled and then longitudinally followed. Germline CDR1 is SGHTA and CDR2 is FQGNSA. The V end was cut by 0 bases, the J end by 5 bases, with 9 bases between. CDR3 length equals 14 residues.

V usage is TRBV7-2 and J usage is TRBJ2-3; tentatively, D is TRBD2 (7 bases). Sample: peripheral blood. This TCR was sampled from a man aged 45-65 years with COVID-19, enrolled during active disease. CDR3 bases: TGTGCCAGCAGCTTAGCGGGGGGGCTAGATACGCAGTATTTT. Translating it yields CASSLAGGLDTQYF.